What follows is one T cell receptor beta chain and its context. Its matching antigen is unknown. Trimming left V 3 bases short and J 3 bases short, with 3 bases between. CDR3 length: 12 amino acids. Germline CDR1 ENHRY, CDR2 SYGVKD. Some clones are missing from TCRdb's copy, which holds only in-frame ones; the method was immunoSEQ multiplex PCR. Of about 120,000 clones detected, under 95% appear once; the ten largest clones hold over 6%. This sample is part of a study of T cell responses to AZD1222 COVID-19 vaccine. Study-wide findings and caveats: Per reports, nearly half of all spike-specific TCRs target regions that are unmutated in variants. Donors were largely white British and mainly female; clonal diversity was possibly underestimated. Compared with day 0, the breadth and depth of the Spike-specific TCR repertoire rose significantly after two doses of AZD1222. Across spike, vaccine-associated CD4 TCRs were found, dominant at 160-218 and 743-854.

The chain uses TRBV10-3 and TRBJ2-1; D gene uncertain. The sequencing here drew on peripheral blood, taken on day 0 of AZD1222 vaccination. The TCR comes from an adult in good health. CDR3 loop: CAISDSYNEQFF. The CDR3 DNA follows: TGTGCCATCAGTGACAGCTACAATGAGCAGTTCTTC.